Below, one T cell receptor (beta chain) is given with its context. Its antigen is currently unknown. The data stem from a study of cytomegalovirus exposure and HLA in healthy donors. CDR1 and CDR2 (germline): SEHNR, FQNEAQ (reference sequence). The CDR3 length is 16 residues. V lost 1 base, J lost 3 bases, and 8 bases stayed unmatched. 13 Jbeta primers and 60 Vbeta primers were used for the PCR. Per the authors' pipeline: A later analysis tallied 80 million or so unique TCR beta chains, approximately 10 million of them shared. Some clones are missing from TCRdb's copy, which holds only in-frame ones; the method was immunoSEQ multiplex PCR. D and trimming come from the DNA, and the V and J calls and clone size come from that table. The data contain 150,000 or so clones, roughly 79% of them seen just once; the ten biggest clones take up 1.9%. Study conclusions and caveats: In a later analysis, specific HLA alleles were associated with over 15,000 TCR beta sequences at a 0.05 false discovery rate. Generally TCR sequences proved uncommon, though certain public TCRs appeared in numerous donors.

The source of this sequence is a middle-aged woman in good health and CMV-seronegative. Input material: PBMCs. V usage is TRBV7-9 and J usage is TRBJ1-2, with 7 bases identical to TRBD1. CDR3 amino acids: CASSLGVGRGDYGYTF. DNA of the CDR3: TGTGCCAGCAGCTTAGGGGTGGGCAGGGGGGACTATGGCTACACCTTC.